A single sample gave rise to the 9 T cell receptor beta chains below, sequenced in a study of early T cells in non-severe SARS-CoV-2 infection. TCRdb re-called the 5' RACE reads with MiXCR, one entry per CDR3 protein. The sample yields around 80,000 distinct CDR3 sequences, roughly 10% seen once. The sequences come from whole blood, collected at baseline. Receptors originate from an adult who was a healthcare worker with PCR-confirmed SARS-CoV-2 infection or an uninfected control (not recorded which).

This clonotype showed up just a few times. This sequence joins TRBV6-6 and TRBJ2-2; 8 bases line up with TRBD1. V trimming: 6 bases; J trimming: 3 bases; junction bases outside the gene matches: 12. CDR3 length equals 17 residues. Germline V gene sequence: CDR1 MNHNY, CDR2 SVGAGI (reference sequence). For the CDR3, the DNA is TGTGCCAGCAGCCCAAGGATGGACAGGGTCGACACCGGGGAGCTGTTTTTT. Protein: CASSPRMDRVDTGELFF.

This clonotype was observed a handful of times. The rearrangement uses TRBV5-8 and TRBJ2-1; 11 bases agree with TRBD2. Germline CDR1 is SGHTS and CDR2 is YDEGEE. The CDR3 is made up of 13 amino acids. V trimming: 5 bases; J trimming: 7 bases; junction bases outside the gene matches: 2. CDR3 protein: CASRLAGDNEQFF. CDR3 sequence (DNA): TGTGCCAGCAGACTAGCGGGAGATAATGAGCAGTTCTTC.

CDR3 in amino acids: CASSSVGLYEQYF. CDR3 sequence (DNA): TGTGCCAGCAGCTCCGTGGGGCTCTACGAGCAGTACTTC. The rearrangement uses TRBV2 and TRBJ2-7; D might be TRBD1 (5 bases). This CDR3 spans 13 amino acids. Germline CDR1 and CDR2: SNHLY and FYNNEI. V lost 6 bases and J 3 bases, leaving 12 bases between the germline ends.

CDR3 region: CASSMFSPGAYEQYF. DNA of the CDR3: TGTGCCAGCAGTATGTTCTCGCCAGGCGCCTACGAGCAGTACTTC. The chain carries TRBV12-3 or TRBV12-4 and TRBJ2-7; D call uncertain. This CDR3 comprises 15 residues. The germline V and J ends were trimmed by 5 bases and 2 bases, with 16 bases remaining between them.

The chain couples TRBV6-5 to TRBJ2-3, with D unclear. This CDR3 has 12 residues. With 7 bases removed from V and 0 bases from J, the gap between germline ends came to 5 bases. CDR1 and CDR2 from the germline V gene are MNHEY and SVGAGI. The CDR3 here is CASTSSTDTQYF. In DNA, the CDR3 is TGTGCCAGCACTAGTAGCACAGATACGCAGTATTTT.

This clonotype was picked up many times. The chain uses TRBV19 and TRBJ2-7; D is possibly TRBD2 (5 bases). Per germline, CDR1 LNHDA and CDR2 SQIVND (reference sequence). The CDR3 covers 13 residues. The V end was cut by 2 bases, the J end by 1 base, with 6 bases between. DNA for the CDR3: TGTGCCAGTAGTATAAGCGGATCCTACGAGCAGTACTTC. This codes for CASSISGSYEQYF. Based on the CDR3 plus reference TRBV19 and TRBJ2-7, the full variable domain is DGGITQSPKYLFRKEGQNVTLSCEQNLNHDAMYWYRQDPGQGLRLIYYSQIVNDFQKGDIAEGYSVSREKKESFPLTVTSAQKNPTAFYLCASSISGSYEQYFGPGTRLTVT.

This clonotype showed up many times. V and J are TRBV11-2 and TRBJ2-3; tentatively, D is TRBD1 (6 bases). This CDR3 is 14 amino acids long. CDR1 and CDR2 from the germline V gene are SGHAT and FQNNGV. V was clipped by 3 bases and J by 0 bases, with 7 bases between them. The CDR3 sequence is CASSFTGSTDTQYF. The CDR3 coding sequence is TGTGCCAGCAGCTTTACAGGGAGCACAGATACGCAGTATTTT. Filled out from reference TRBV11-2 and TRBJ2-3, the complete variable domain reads EAGVAQSPRYKIIEKRQSVAFWCNPISGHATLYWYQQILGQGPKLLIQFQNNGVVDDSQLPKDRFSAERLKGVDSTLKIQPAKLEDSAVYLCASSFTGSTDTQYFGPGTRLTVL.

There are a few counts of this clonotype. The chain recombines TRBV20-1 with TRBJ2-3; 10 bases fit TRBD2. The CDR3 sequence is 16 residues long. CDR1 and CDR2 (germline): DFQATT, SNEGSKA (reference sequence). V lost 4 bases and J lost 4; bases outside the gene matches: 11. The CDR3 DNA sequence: TGCAGTGCTACGAACCCCCTAGCGGGAGTGTCAGATACGCAGTATTTT. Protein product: CSATNPLAGVSDTQYF.

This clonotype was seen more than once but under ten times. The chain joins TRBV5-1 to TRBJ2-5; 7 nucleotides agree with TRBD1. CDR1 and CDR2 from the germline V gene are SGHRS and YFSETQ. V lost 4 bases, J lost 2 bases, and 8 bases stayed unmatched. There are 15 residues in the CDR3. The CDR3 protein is CASSPDRVGQETQYF. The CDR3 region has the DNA TGCGCCAGCAGCCCCGACAGGGTAGGGCAAGAGACCCAGTACTTC.